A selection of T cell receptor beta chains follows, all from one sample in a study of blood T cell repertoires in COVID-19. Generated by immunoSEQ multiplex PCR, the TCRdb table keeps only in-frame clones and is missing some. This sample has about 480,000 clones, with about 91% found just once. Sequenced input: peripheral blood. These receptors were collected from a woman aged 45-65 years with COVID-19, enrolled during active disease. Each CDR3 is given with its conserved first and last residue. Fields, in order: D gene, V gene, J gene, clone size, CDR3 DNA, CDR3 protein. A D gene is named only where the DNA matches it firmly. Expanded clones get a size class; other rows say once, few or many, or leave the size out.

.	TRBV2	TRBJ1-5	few	TGTGCCAGCAGTGGAGGGAGTCAGCCCCAGCATTTT	CASSGGSQPQHF
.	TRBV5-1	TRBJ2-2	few	TGCGCCAGCAGCCCAGGGTCCCCTAGGAACACCGGGGAGCTGTTTTTT	CASSPGSPRNTGELFF
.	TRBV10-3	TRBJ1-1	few	TGTGCCATCCAGTCATTTGATTTGGGGCGTCGGGCTGAAGCTTTCTTT	CAIQSFDLGRRAEAFF
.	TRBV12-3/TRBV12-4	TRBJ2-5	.	TGTGCCAGCAGTTTCAAAGAGACCCAGTACTTC	CASSFKETQYF
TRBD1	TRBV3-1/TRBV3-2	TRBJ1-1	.	TGTGCCAGCAGCCGGGGACAGGGGGCGAGCACTGAAGCTTTCTTT	CASSRGQGASTEAFF
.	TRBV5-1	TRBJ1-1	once	TGCGCCAGCAGCCTACCGAACACTGAAGCTTTCTTT	CASSLPNTEAFF
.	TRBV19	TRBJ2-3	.	TGTGCCAGTACCCCCTTAGGGGGGGGCACAGATACGCAGTATTTT	CASTPLGGGTDTQYF
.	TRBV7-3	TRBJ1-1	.	TGTGCCAGCAGCCCCGCCGGCGGACAGACTGAAGCTTTCTTT	CASSPAGGQTEAFF
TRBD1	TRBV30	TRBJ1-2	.	TGTGCCTGGAGGGGACAGGGATATGGCTACACCTTC	CAWRGQGYGYTF
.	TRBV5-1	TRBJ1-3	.	TGCGCCAGCAGCTTGGGGCCCTCTGGAAACACCATATATTTT	CASSLGPSGNTIYF
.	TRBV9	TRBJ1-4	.	TGTGCCAGCAGCGTAGGGGCGGGGGCCCTTAATGAAAAACTGTTTTTT	CASSVGAGALNEKLFF
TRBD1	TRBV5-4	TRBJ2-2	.	TGTGCCAGCAGCTTGGGGACAGGTCGCGGGGAGCTGTTTTTT	CASSLGTGRGELFF
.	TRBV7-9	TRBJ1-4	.	TGTGCCAGCAGCTCCGCCTTGGGGAGGGACAATGAAAAACTGTTTTTT	CASSSALGRDNEKLFF
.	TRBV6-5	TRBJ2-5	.	TGTGCCAGCACAAACGTCGGGGAGACCCAGTACTTC	CASTNVGETQYF
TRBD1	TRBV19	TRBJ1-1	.	TGTGCCAGTAGTAGGGAACAGGGGTGGAACACTGAAGCTTTCTTT	CASSREQGWNTEAFF
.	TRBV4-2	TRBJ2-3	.	TGTGCCAGCAGCCCAGATGTACAGAATACGCAGTATTTT	CASSPDVQNTQYF
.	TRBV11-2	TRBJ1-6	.	TGTGCCAGCAGCTACGACAGGCAGGATAATTCACCCCTCCACTTT	CASSYDRQDNSPLHF
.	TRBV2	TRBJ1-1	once	TGTGCCAGCAGTGAAGCGCTCGAGGCTTTCTTT	CASSEALEAFF
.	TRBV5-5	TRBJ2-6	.	TGTGCCAGCAGCTTCAGGGGGGCCAACGTCCTGACTTTC	CASSFRGANVLTF
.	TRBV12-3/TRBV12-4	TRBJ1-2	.	TGTGCCAGCAGTTGGACTCAAGATGGCTACACCTTC	CASSWTQDGYTF
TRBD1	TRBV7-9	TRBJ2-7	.	TGTGCCAGCAGCGATAACCCGGGACAGGGTTCCTTCGAGCAGTACTTC	CASSDNPGQGSFEQYF
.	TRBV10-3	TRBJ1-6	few	TGTGCCATCAGTGAGGGCGGCGTGAGCTCACCCCTCCACTTT	CAISEGGVSSPLHF
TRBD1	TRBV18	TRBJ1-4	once	TGTGCCAGCTCACGGGACAGATCGAATGAAAAACTGTTTTTT	CASSRDRSNEKLFF
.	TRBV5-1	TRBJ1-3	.	TGCGCCAGCAGTCAACATCCGGGATCTGGAAACACCATATATTTT	CASSQHPGSGNTIYF
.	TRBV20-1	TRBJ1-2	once	TGCAGTGCTAGTGTCCGGGACACTGGCTACACCTTC	CSASVRDTGYTF
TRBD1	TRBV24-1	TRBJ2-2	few	TGTGCCACCAGTTTGACAGGGAAGATGGGGGAGCTGTTTTTT	CATSLTGKMGELFF
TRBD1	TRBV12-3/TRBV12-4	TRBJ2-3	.	TGTGCCAGCAGAGGGACAGCCACAGATACGCAGTATTTT	CASRGTATDTQYF
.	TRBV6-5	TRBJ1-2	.	TGTGCCAGCGGGGGGGCCCATGGCTACACCTTC	CASGGAHGYTF
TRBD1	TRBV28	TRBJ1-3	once	TGTGCCAGCAGCCCACTTACAGGGGTATCGGGAAACACCATATATTTT	CASSPLTGVSGNTIYF
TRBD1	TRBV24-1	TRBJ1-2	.	TGTGCCACCAGCCCATCAGGGGGGGACAGGGGAAGAAGGGACTATGGCTACACCTTC	CATSPSGGDRGRRDYGYTF
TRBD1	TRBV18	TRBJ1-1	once	TGTGCCAGCTCACCACCAGGCCGAGGGGGCGGAGCTTTCTTT	CASSPPGRGGGAFF
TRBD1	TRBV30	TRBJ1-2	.	TGTGCCTGCTCCGGGACAGGGGTTGGCTACACCTTC	CACSGTGVGYTF
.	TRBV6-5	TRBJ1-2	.	TGTGCCAGCAGTCCCCCTTTAGGGGTGGGCTATGGCTACACCTTC	CASSPPLGVGYGYTF
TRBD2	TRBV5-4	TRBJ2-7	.	TGTGCCAGCAGCTTGGGCGGGGGAGCCTACTACGAGCAGTACTTC	CASSLGGGAYYEQYF
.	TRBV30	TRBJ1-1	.	TGTGCCTGGATAGACAGGTTTATGAACACTGAAGCTTTCTTT	CAWIDRFMNTEAFF
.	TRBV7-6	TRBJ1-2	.	TGTGCCAGCAGCTTAGCGCCTGGACAGACCTCTAACTATGGCTACACCTTC	CASSLAPGQTSNYGYTF
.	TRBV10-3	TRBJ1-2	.	TGTGCCATCAGTGAGGGCGGGCAGGCCGACTATGGCTACACCTTC	CAISEGGQADYGYTF
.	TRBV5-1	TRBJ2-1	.	TGCGCCAGCAGTCTTGGAGACAGGTGGCATGAGCAGTTCTTC	CASSLGDRWHEQFF
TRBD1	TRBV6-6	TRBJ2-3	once	TGTGCCAGCAGTTACAGTGGGACAGGGGACACAGATACGCAGTATTTT	CASSYSGTGDTDTQYF
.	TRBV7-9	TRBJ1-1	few	TGTGCCAGCAGCCTGACTGTGAACACTGAAGCTTTCTTT	CASSLTVNTEAFF
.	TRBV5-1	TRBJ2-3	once	TGCGCCAGCAGCCCCACGACTAGCACAGATACGCAGTATTTT	CASSPTTSTDTQYF
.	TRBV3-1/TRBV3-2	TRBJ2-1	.	TGTGCCAGCTCTGACCAGCGAGTAGGCGATGAGCAGTTCTTC	CASSDQRVGDEQFF
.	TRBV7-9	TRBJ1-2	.	TGTGCCAGCAGCTTAGATCAAGGGGATGGCTACACCTTC	CASSLDQGDGYTF
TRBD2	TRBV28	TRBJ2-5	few	TGTGCCAGCAGTCCCAGCGGGGGCGCCGGGACCCAGTACTTC	CASSPSGGAGTQYF
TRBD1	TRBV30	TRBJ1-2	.	TGTGCCTTCTACAGGGGGCTATTTTATGGCTACACCTTC	CAFYRGLFYGYTF
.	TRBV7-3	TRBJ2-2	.	TGTGCCAGCAGCACCGGCGGGGGCCAAAGAACGTTTGAGGGCGGGGAGCTGTTTTTT	CASSTGGGQRTFEGGELFF
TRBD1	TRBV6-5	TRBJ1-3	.	TGTGCCAGCAGCGTGGGACAGGGCAGAAACACCATATATTTT	CASSVGQGRNTIYF
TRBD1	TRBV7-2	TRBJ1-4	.	TGTGCCAGCAGCTTATTGGGTCAGGGGGGTGAAAAACTGTTTTTT	CASSLLGQGGEKLFF
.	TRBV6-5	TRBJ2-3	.	TGTGCCAGCAGTCCGGGGGAGCGCACAGATACGCAGTATTTT	CASSPGERTDTQYF
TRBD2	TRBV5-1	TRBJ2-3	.	TGCGCCAGCAGACAGGACCTTGGGACTAGCGGGGGGGATCCAGATACGCAGTATTTT	CASRQDLGTSGGDPDTQYF